These 21 T cell receptor beta chains were all obtained from the same sample, sequenced in a study of blood T cells in healthy people across ages. Next came a second PCR, run for about 7 to 12 cycles, which used a sample-barcoded 5' primer along with a J-beta primer mix. TCRdb re-derived calls from the 5' RACE reads in MiXCR, one entry per CDR3 protein. In the table there are about 640,000 distinct CDR3 sequences, approximately 50% of which are singletons. Sequencing was done on a sample of blood. The receptors originated from a man between 60 and 75 years old in good health.

The V gene is TRBV2, the J gene TRBJ2-5; 7 nucleotides agree with TRBD2. V trimming: 8 bases; J trimming: 2 bases; junction bases outside the gene matches: 8. CDR1 SNHLY and CDR2 FYNNEI come from the germline V gene. The CDR3 is made up of 14 amino acids. CDR3 loop: CASALSSGQETQYF. Written as DNA, the CDR3 is TGTGCCAGCGCTCTCAGTAGCGGGCAAGAGACCCAGTACTTC.

This clonotype was seen repeatedly, ten times or more. The V gene is TRBV27, the J gene TRBJ2-5; a weak D match, TRBD2 (5 bases). Germline values: CDR1 MNHEY, CDR2 SMNVEV (reference sequence). The CDR3 covers 15 residues. The V gene lost 0 bases and the J gene lost 1 base, with 9 bases spanning the gap. As DNA, the CDR3 is TGTGCCAGCAGTTTATCAGCGGTTCGCCAAGAGACCCAGTACTTC. Encoded protein: CASSLSAVRQETQYF.

The rearrangement uses TRBV24-1 and TRBJ2-6, with TRBD1 matching 8 bases. Looked up from germline, CDR1 is KGHDR and CDR2 is SFDVKD. V shed 4 bases, J shed 2 bases, and the junction held 3 bases outside the gene matches. The CDR3 runs 16 residues. CDR3 protein: CATSDPTGAGANVLTF. DNA of the CDR3: TGTGCCACCAGTGACCCGACAGGGGCTGGGGCCAACGTCCTGACTTTC.

In its sample, this clonotype was seen a few times. The chain joins TRBV7-2 to TRBJ2-6, with D tentatively TRBD2 (6 bases). Trimming removed 1 base from V and 4 bases from J, with 17 bases in between. This CDR3 has 18 amino acids. CDR1 is SGHTA, CDR2 FQGNSA, per germline. The CDR3 protein is CASSLVQTSNSGANVLTF. The CDR3 nucleotides read TGTGCCAGCAGCTTAGTACAGACTAGTAATTCCGGGGCCAACGTCCTGACTTTC.

The chain uses TRBV28 and TRBJ1-6; the D gene is possibly TRBD1 (5 bases). Germline V lookup: CDR1 MDHEN, CDR2 SYDVKM. This CDR3 has 16 residues. Trimming removed 2 bases from V and 5 bases from J, with 13 bases in between. CDR3 loop: CASSLGGGGDNSPLHF. Here the CDR3 DNA reads TGTGCCAGCAGTTTAGGAGGTGGGGGTGATAATTCACCCCTCCACTTT.

In its sample, this clonotype was seen a few times. This chain links TRBV6-6 with TRBJ2-1, with TRBD2 matching over 12 bases. Germline V gene sequence: CDR1 MNHNY, CDR2 SVGAGI (reference sequence). The CDR3 runs 17 residues. After removal of 0 bases from V and 13 bases from J, the junction contained 13 bases not matched to a gene. The CDR3 region is CASSYSISSGGDRGQFF. Here the CDR3 DNA reads TGTGCCAGCAGTTACTCGATCTCTAGCGGGGGGGACCGCGGTCAGTTCTTC.

This clonotype appeared a few times. CDR3 in DNA: TGCGCCAGAACCAACAGGGACTCTGGGGCCAACGTCCTGACTTTC. This gives the protein CARTNRDSGANVLTF. This chain uses TRBV5-1 with TRBJ2-6, with D maybe TRBD1 (6 bases). Looked up from germline, CDR1 is SGHRS and CDR2 is YFSETQ. Trimming stripped 8 bases from V and 0 bases from J, with 12 bases between. The CDR3 totals 15 residues.

The chain recombines TRBV9 with TRBJ2-5; the D gene is possibly TRBD2 (6 bases). Germline V gene lookup returns CDR1 SGDLS and CDR2 YYNGEE. This CDR3 is 14 amino acids long. Between the trimmed V and J ends, which lost 0 bases and 4 bases, there was a span of 10 bases. Here the CDR3 DNA reads TGTGCCAGCAGCGTAGGGGCGGGGCTAGAGACCCAGTACTTC. Amino acids: CASSVGAGLETQYF.

The chain is built from TRBV28 and TRBJ2-5, with D unresolved. This CDR3 has 14 amino acids. Per the germline V gene, CDR1 is MDHEN and CDR2 is SYDVKM. Deletions cut 5 bases from V and 5 bases from J, with 15 bases between. CDR3 loop: CASSVLRAVETQYF. The CDR3 coding sequence is TGTGCCAGCAGTGTATTAAGGGCGGTGGAGACCCAGTACTTC.

V gene TRBV4-2 combines with J gene TRBJ2-3, with 10 bases that match TRBD1. The J segment lost 6 bases and the V segment lost 0 bases, leaving 6 bases of the junction unmatched. CDR1 is LGHNA, CDR2 YNFKEQ, per germline. CDR3 size: 16 residues. The CDR3 sequence: CASSQEWGQGWDTQYF. The CDR3 DNA is TGTGCCAGCAGCCAAGAATGGGGACAGGGGTGGGATACGCAGTATTTT.

CDR3 sequence: CSTKGTSSTDTQYF. The CDR3 nucleotides read TGCAGCACCAAAGGGACATCCAGCACAGATACGCAGTATTTT. The rearrangement joins TRBV29-1 to TRBJ2-3, with D perhaps TRBD1 (6 bases). Trimming left V 8 bases short and J 0 bases short, with 15 bases between. The germline V gene encodes CDR1 SQVTM and CDR2 ANQGSEA. The CDR3 loop spans 14 amino acids.

This clonotype was observed many times. The chain carries TRBV20-1 and TRBJ1-4; unclear D gene. The CDR3 has 17 residues. The V end lost 5 bases, the J end lost 0 bases, and 19 bases lay between the germline ends. CDR1 and CDR2 (germline): DFQATT, SNEGSKA (reference sequence). CDR3 coding DNA: TGCAGTGCTCGGAGTTACCGGGATCGGGCAACTAATGAAAAACTGTTTTTT. It specifies CSARSYRDRATNEKLFF.

The chain employs TRBV20-1 and TRBJ2-1; 8 bases agree with TRBD2. V shed 6 bases, J shed 0 bases, and the junction held 7 bases outside the gene matches. Germline CDR1 is DFQATT and CDR2 is SNEGSKA (reference sequence). The CDR3 runs to 15 residues. This CDR3 reads CSARHRGGSYNEQFF. In DNA, the CDR3 is TGCAGTGCCCGACACCGGGGGGGCTCCTACAATGAGCAGTTCTTC.

The chain recombines TRBV5-6 with TRBJ1-1; D is unresolved. Germline loops: CDR1 SGHDT, CDR2 YYEEEE. V lost 2 bases and J lost 8, with 10 bases in between. This CDR3 is built from 12 residues. CDR3 nucleotides: TGTGCCAGCAGCTTCCGAGGCAGGGAAGCTTTCTTT. Translated, it gives CASSFRGREAFF. Drawing the rest from reference TRBV5-6 and TRBJ1-1, the complete variable domain is DAGVTQSPTHLIKTRGQQVTLRCSPKSGHDTVSWYQQALGQGPQFIFQYYEEEERQRGNFPDRFSGHQFPNYSSELNVNALLLGDSALYLCASSFRGREAFFGQGTRLTVV.

In this sample, this clonotype turned up a few times. The junction shows a germline mismatch at one end, possibly a read error. J is TRBJ2-7 and V is TRBV5-1, with D maybe TRBD1 (6 bases). This CDR3 is 14 amino acids long. Germline assignment: CDR1 SGHRS and CDR2 YFSETQ. The CDR3 loop is CASSTGQNSYEQYF. In nucleotides, the CDR3 is TGCGCTAGCAGCACCGGACAGAACTCCTACGAGCAGTACTTC.

This clonotype was recorded many times. The chain carries TRBV11-2 and TRBJ1-2, with D uncertain. V gave up 2 bases and J gave up 2 bases, with 9 bases separating them. Germline V gene lookup returns CDR1 SGHAT and CDR2 FQNNGV. The CDR3 has 14 residues. CDR3 sequence (DNA): TGTGCCAGCAGCTTATTTGGGCAGAACTATGGCTACACCTTC. This translates into CASSLFGQNYGYTF. The entire variable domain, with the rest obtained from reference TRBV11-2 and TRBJ1-2, is as follows: EAGVAQSPRYKIIEKRQSVAFWCNPISGHATLYWYQQILGQGPKLLIQFQNNGVVDDSQLPKDRFSAERLKGVDSTLKIQPAKLEDSAVYLCASSLFGQNYGYTFGSGTRLTVV.

This clonotype was seen a few times. The chain uses TRBV5-1 and TRBJ2-3; tentative D call: TRBD1 (6 bases). There are 15 residues in the CDR3. The germline V gene encodes CDR1 SGHRS and CDR2 YFSETQ. Deletions cut 4 bases from V and 4 bases from J, with 16 bases between. The CDR3 DNA reads TGCGCCAGCAGCGTCGAACACAGGGCCGCAGATACGCAGTATTTT. Its translation: CASSVEHRAADTQYF.

This clonotype has more than one count but fewer than ten. The chain links TRBV20-1 to TRBJ2-1, with D perhaps TRBD2 (7 bases). The CDR3 totals 17 residues. V dropped 6 bases and J dropped 5 bases, with 26 bases sitting between them. Germline assignment: CDR1 DFQATT and CDR2 SNEGSKA (reference sequence). CDR3 in amino acids: CSALWGGGAGFDNEQFF. CDR3 sequence (DNA): TGCAGTGCCTTGTGGGGGGGCGGAGCAGGTTTCGACAATGAGCAGTTCTTC.

The chain has TRBV5-1 and TRBJ1-6; possible D gene TRBD1, 6 bases. With 2 bases removed from V and 8 bases from J, the gap between germline ends came to 14 bases. The CDR3 totals 15 residues. The germline CDR1 and CDR2 sequences are SGHRS and YFSETQ. Here the CDR3 DNA reads TGCGCCAGCAGCTTTTTGCCAGGGGAGGATTCACCCCTCCACTTT. It yields the protein CASSFLPGEDSPLHF.

The rearrangement uses TRBV15 and TRBJ2-5; 8 nucleotides line up with TRBD1. J lost 9 bases, V lost 3 bases, and 9 bases had no gene match. The length of the CDR3 is 14 residues. In germline, CDR1 is LNHNV, CDR2 YYDKDF (reference sequence). The CDR3 DNA is TGTGCCACCAGCAGGGACAGGGCCTCGATGGCCCAGTACTTC. This translates into CATSRDRASMAQYF.

A single count supports this clonotype. The V gene is TRBV7-9, the J gene TRBJ2-7, with TRBD1 matching 8 bases. The germline CDR1 and CDR2 sequences are SEHNR and FQNEAQ (reference sequence). The CDR3 contains 14 residues. V was clipped by 5 bases and J by 5 bases; unmatched bases: 8. For the CDR3, the DNA is TGTGCCAGCAGCCTGACAGGGGCAGTGAACGAGCAGTACTTC. Translating it yields CASSLTGAVNEQYF.